Following are 9 T cell receptor beta chains from one sample sequenced in a study of CD8 T cells in Susac syndrome. With random hexamers, about 0.5 to 1 ug RNA was reverse transcribed. TCRdb reprocessed the immunoSEQ multiplex PCR reads with MiXCR, giving one entry per CDR3 protein. This sample has hundreds of thousands of distinct CDR3 sequences; around 95% occur once, and the top ten carry 0.065% to 0.08%. Sequences were obtained from CD4+ T cells from PBMCs. Receptors were obtained from a human donor with multiple sclerosis.

The rearrangement uses TRBV5-4 and TRBJ1-2; 7 nucleotides agree with TRBD1. Germline V gene sequence: CDR1 SGHNT, CDR2 YYREEE (reference sequence). The CDR3 consists of 16 residues. Trimming cost V 1 base and J 10 bases; bases outside gene matches: 16. The CDR3 DNA reads TGTGCCAGCAGCTTGCTTTTCGCCGGGACAGCGGATTTCTACACCTTC. Protein product: CASSLLFAGTADFYTF.

This clonotype has only one observation. V gene TRBV6-2 or TRBV6-3 combines with J gene TRBJ2-1; a weak D match, TRBD1 (5 bases). This CDR3 has 13 residues. Germline V gene lookup returns CDR1 MNHEY and CDR2 SVGEGT. With 5 bases removed from V and 3 bases from J, the gap between germline ends came to 8 bases. In DNA, the CDR3 is TGTGCCAGCAGTCAGGACATCTACAATGAGCAGTTCTTC. This translates into CASSQDIYNEQFF.

This chain joins TRBV20-1 and TRBJ1-1; D is possibly TRBD1 (5 bases). Germline V gene sequence: CDR1 DFQATT, CDR2 SNEGSKA (reference sequence). Trimming removed 5 bases at V and 8 bases at J, with 18 bases between. The CDR3 contains 13 residues. This CDR3 is CSAEQLGVGEAFF. The CDR3, as DNA: TGCAGTGCTGAGCAACTGGGGGTCGGGGAAGCTTTCTTT.

This chain links TRBV29-1 with TRBJ2-7; the match to TRBD1 covers 7 bases. The junction had 22 bases not matched to a gene; V was cut back by 4 bases and J by 4 bases. The CDR3 sequence is 18 residues long. Germline values: CDR1 SQVTM, CDR2 ANQGSEA. For the CDR3, the DNA is TGCAGCGTTGTCGTAATATCTATAACCGGGACAGTTCTTTACGAGCAGTACTTC. Translating gives CSVVVISITGTVLYEQYF.

V is TRBV4-2 and J is TRBJ2-3; perhaps TRBD1 as D (6 bases). The CDR3 covers 16 residues. V lost 1 base to trimming and J lost 0 bases, with 11 bases between them. In germline, CDR1 is LGHNA, CDR2 YNFKEQ. CDR3 region: CASSQGDRSSTDTQYF. The CDR3 nucleotides read TGTGCCAGCAGCCAAGGAGACAGGTCTAGCACAGATACGCAGTATTTT.

V usage is TRBV6-2 or TRBV6-3 and J usage is TRBJ1-2, with D uncertain. The CDR3 consists of 13 residues. Germline CDR1 and CDR2: MNHEY and SVGEGT. V was clipped by 6 bases and J by 4 bases, with 12 bases between them. DNA of the CDR3: TGTGCCAGCAGCTCCGGGAGCGGCTATGGCTACACCTTC. This encodes CASSSGSGYGYTF.

This sequence joins TRBV27 and TRBJ1-1; D is ambiguous. Germline V gene lookup returns CDR1 MNHEY and CDR2 SMNVEV (reference sequence). The CDR3 consists of 15 residues. Trimming took off 1 base at V and 1 base at J, with 10 bases between the two ends. The CDR3 region is CASSLWAARNTEAFF. As DNA, the CDR3 is TGTGCCAGCAGTTTATGGGCGGCGAGGAACACTGAAGCTTTCTTT.

V usage is TRBV15 and J usage is TRBJ1-4; D may be TRBD1 (6 bases). The CDR3 covers 16 residues. The germline V and J ends were trimmed by 0 bases and 3 bases, with 11 bases remaining between them. Germline V CDR1 and CDR2: LNHNV, YYDKDF (reference sequence). Written as DNA, the CDR3 is TGTGCCACCAGCAGAGATTCCAGGGGACCTAATGAAAAACTGTTTTTT. This encodes CATSRDSRGPNEKLFF. The full variable domain, its missing parts supplied by reference TRBV15 and TRBJ1-4, is DAMVIQNPRYQVTQFGKPVTLSCSQTLNHNVMYWYQQKSSQAPKLLFHYYDKDFNNEADTPDNFQSRRPNTSFCFLDIRSPGLGDTAMYLCATSRDSRGPNEKLFFGSGTQLSVL.

The gene calls are TRBV7-8 and TRBJ2-7, with 8 bases identical to TRBD1. The CDR3 extends over 12 amino acids. V lost 4 bases to trimming and J lost 8 bases; unmatched junction nucleotides: 4. CDR1 and CDR2 (germline): SGHVS, FQNEAQ. CDR3 residues: CASSSGQGQQYV. The CDR3 DNA is TGTGCCAGCAGCTCCGGACAGGGCCAGCAGTACGTC.